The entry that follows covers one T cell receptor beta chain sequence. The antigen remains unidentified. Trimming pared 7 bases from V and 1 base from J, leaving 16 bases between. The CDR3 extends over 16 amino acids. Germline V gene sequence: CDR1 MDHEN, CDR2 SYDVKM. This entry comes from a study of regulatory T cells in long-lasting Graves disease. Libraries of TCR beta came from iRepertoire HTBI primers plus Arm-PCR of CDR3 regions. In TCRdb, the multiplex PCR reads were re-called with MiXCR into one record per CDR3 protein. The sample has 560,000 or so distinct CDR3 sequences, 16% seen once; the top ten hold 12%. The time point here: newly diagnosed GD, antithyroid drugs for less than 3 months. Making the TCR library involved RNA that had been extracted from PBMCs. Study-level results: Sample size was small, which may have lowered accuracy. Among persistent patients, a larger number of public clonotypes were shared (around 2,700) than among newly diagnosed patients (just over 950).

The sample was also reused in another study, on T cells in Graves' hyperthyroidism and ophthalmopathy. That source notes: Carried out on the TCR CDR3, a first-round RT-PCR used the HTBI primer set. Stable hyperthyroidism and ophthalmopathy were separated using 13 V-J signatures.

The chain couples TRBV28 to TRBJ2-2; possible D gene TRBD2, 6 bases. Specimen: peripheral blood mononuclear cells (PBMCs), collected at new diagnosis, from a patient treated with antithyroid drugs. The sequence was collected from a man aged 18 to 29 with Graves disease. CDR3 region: CASISRGSGNTGELFF. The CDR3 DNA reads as TGTGCCAGCATCTCAAGGGGTAGCGGGAACACCGGGGAGCTGTTTTTT. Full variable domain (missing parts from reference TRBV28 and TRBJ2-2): DVKVTQSSRYLVKRTGEKVFLECVQDMDHENMFWYRQDPGLGLRLIYFSYDVKMKEKGDIPEGYSVSREKKERFSLILESASTNQTSMYLCASISRGSGNTGELFFGEGSRLTVL.